These 28 T cell receptor beta chains originate from one sample sequenced in a study of shared clonotypes between healthy human individuals. Data came from immunoSEQ multiplex PCR; TCRdb stores just in-frame clones and leaves some out. The sample has about 2.5 million clones, 80% to 95% seen once. Sequencing was carried out using naive CD4+ T cells from PBMCs. As to subset: CD45RA+ positively selected. All receptors come from a young man in good health. Some clones in this sample may be carry-over from other donors' samples.

About this clone itself: The same CDR3 can be traced to other DNA sequences in this sample. This chain uses TRBV5-4 with TRBJ2-1, with no clear D. V was cut by 3 bases and J by 6 bases, with 7 bases left in between. There are 12 residues in the CDR3. Looked up from germline, CDR1 is SGHNT and CDR2 is YYREEE (reference sequence). CDR3 loop: CASSSTRNEQFF. The DNA of the CDR3 is TGTGCCAGCAGCTCGACTCGCAATGAGCAGTTCTTC. Filled out from reference TRBV5-4 and TRBJ2-1, the complete variable domain reads ETGVTQSPTHLIKTRGQQVTLRCSSQSGHNTVSWYQQALGQGPQFIFQYYREEENGRGNFPPRFSGLQFPNYSSELNVNALELDDSALYLCASSSTRNEQFFGPGTRLTVL.

Here the CDR3 reads CASRLGLNTEAFF. The CDR3 nucleotides are TGTGCCAGCCGTTTGGGGTTGAACACTGAAGCTTTCTTT. The chain couples TRBV19 to TRBJ1-1; D is undetermined. Trimming shortened V by 9 bases and J by 0 bases, and 11 bases separated the two germline ends. The CDR3 totals 13 residues. CDR1 is LNHDA, CDR2 SQIVND, per germline (reference sequence).

The rearrangement joins TRBV9 to TRBJ1-3; D uncertain. This CDR3 contains 14 residues. Trimming shortened V by 4 bases and J by 7 bases, and 15 bases separated the two germline ends. The germline CDR1 and CDR2 sequences are SGDLS and YYNGEE. CDR3 amino acids: CASSIQPTGNTIYF. CDR3 bases: TGTGCCAGCAGCATCCAACCTACGGGGAACACCATATATTTT.

The chain has TRBV11-2 and TRBJ2-2, with unresolved D. The germline V and J ends were trimmed by 1 base and 2 bases, with 14 bases remaining between them. This CDR3 contains 17 residues. The V gene's germline CDR1 is SGHAT and CDR2 FQNNGV. This CDR3 reads CASSLVATRSNTGELFF. The CDR3 DNA sequence: TGTGCCAGCAGCTTAGTGGCGACAAGAAGTAACACCGGGGAGCTGTTTTTT.

On this clone: Additional DNA sequences in this sample encode the identical CDR3. The chain combines TRBV5-1 with TRBJ2-2; D is uncertain. The CDR3 runs to 14 residues. Germline-derived CDR1 and CDR2 are SGHRS and YFSETQ. V was trimmed by 0 bases and J by 2 bases, leaving 5 bases between them. The CDR3 region has the DNA TGCGCCAGCAGCTTGGGACTTAACACCGGGGAGCTGTTTTTT. Amino acids: CASSLGLNTGELFF.

V gene TRBV28 combines with J gene TRBJ1-6, with TRBD1 matching over 9 bases. V shed 5 bases and J 8 bases; nucleotides not matched to a gene: 10. The CDR3 runs to 16 residues. Germline-derived CDR1 and CDR2 are MDHEN and SYDVKM. CDR3 coding DNA: TGTGCCAGCAGTCCCTGGACAGGGGTAAGGGATTCACCCCTCCACTTT. It is translated as CASSPWTGVRDSPLHF. The full variable domain, its missing parts supplied by reference TRBV28 and TRBJ1-6, is DVKVTQSSRYLVKRTGEKVFLECVQDMDHENMFWYRQDPGLGLRLIYFSYDVKMKEKGDIPEGYSVSREKKERFSLILESASTNQTSMYLCASSPWTGVRDSPLHFGNGTRLTVT.

The chain couples TRBV7-9 to TRBJ2-7; 7 bases align to TRBD2. The germline gives CDR1 SEHNR, CDR2 FQNEAQ (reference sequence). The CDR3 is made up of 13 amino acids. After removal of 1 base from V and 5 bases from J, the junction contained 2 bases not matched to a gene. DNA for the CDR3: TGTGCCAGCAGCTTAGGCGGGGGTAACGAGCAGTACTTC. It translates to CASSLGGGNEQYF.

The chain has TRBV6-5 and TRBJ2-5; D gene ambiguous. The CDR3 length is 14 residues. V dropped 6 bases and J dropped 1 base, with 12 bases sitting between them. In germline, CDR1 is MNHEY, CDR2 SVGAGI. The CDR3 protein is CASSLELRQETQYF. The CDR3 DNA reads TGTGCCAGCAGCCTGGAATTACGCCAAGAGACCCAGTACTTC.

The CDR3: CSLDRGTEAFF. The DNA of the CDR3 is TGCAGCTTAGACAGAGGCACTGAAGCTTTCTTT. The V gene is TRBV29-1, the J gene TRBJ1-1, with D perhaps TRBD1 (5 bases). The CDR3 spans 11 residues. V was trimmed by 8 bases and J by 4 bases, leaving 11 bases between them. CDR1 and CDR2 from the germline V gene are SQVTM and ANQGSEA.

The chain is built from TRBV28 and TRBJ2-1; D might be TRBD1 or TRBD2, each matching 5 bases. The CDR3 has 14 amino acids. Germline V gives CDR1 MDHEN, CDR2 SYDVKM. V was clipped by 2 bases and J by 5 bases, with 10 bases between them. CDR3 coding DNA: TGTGCCAGCAGTTTAGCTAGGGACCACAATGAGCAGTTCTTC. Its protein product is CASSLARDHNEQFF.

The gene calls are TRBV9 and TRBJ2-3; TRBD2 aligns across 10 bases. With V trimmed by 0 bases and J by 6 bases, 10 bases remained unmatched. The length of the CDR3 is 17 residues. CDR1 and CDR2 from the germline V gene are SGDLS and YYNGEE. DNA of the CDR3: TGTGCCAGCAGCGTAGCCCTAGCGGGAGCGGGGGGGGATACGCAGTATTTT. It translates to CASSVALAGAGGDTQYF.

As DNA, the CDR3 is TGCGCCAGCAGCCCGGGACAGCTACTTGGAAACACCATATATTTT. Its protein is CASSPGQLLGNTIYF. The rearrangement links TRBV5-1 to TRBJ1-3; 7 nucleotides line up with TRBD1. V lost 4 bases and J lost 3; bases outside the gene matches: 7. Per the germline V gene, CDR1 is SGHRS and CDR2 is YFSETQ. The CDR3 has 15 amino acids.

The rearrangement joins TRBV27 to TRBJ1-1; D ambiguous. The CDR3 is made up of 14 amino acids. With 6 bases removed from V and 10 bases from J, the gap between germline ends came to 21 bases. Germline CDR1 MNHEY, CDR2 SMNVEV (reference sequence). Here the CDR3 reads CASRPTRQQVGAFF. Written as DNA, the CDR3 is TGTGCCAGCAGGCCGACTCGACAACAAGTCGGAGCTTTCTTT.

The rearrangement uses TRBV5-6 and TRBJ1-6; D unresolved. CDR1 is SGHDT, CDR2 YYEEEE, per germline. This CDR3 region has 14 residues. V lost 3 bases and J lost 9, with 13 bases in between. The CDR3 sequence is CASSSTGAGSPLHF. The CDR3 DNA reads as TGTGCCAGCAGCTCGACGGGCGCCGGTTCACCCCTCCACTTT.

V is TRBV5-1 and J is TRBJ2-5; 8 bases fit TRBD1. With 4 bases clipped from V and 1 base from J, the junction kept 9 bases outside the gene matches. The CDR3 sequence is 16 residues long. Germline V gives CDR1 SGHRS, CDR2 YFSETQ. CDR3 nucleotide sequence: TGCGCCAGCAGCCCCGGACAGGGTAATATCCAAGAGACCCAGTACTTC. It is translated as CASSPGQGNIQETQYF.

Note on this clone: At the DNA level, this CDR3 is encoded by other sequences in the same sample as well. The chain combines TRBV5-1 with TRBJ2-3; no reliable D call. The V gene lost 0 bases and the J gene lost 2 bases, with 10 bases spanning the gap. Germline CDR1 reads SGHRS; CDR2 reads YFSETQ. The CDR3 has 15 amino acids. DNA for the CDR3: TGCGCCAGCAGCTTGGAGGGCAGCCCCACAGATACGCAGTATTTT. It yields the protein CASSLEGSPTDTQYF.

The V gene is TRBV29-1, the J gene TRBJ1-3; the D gene is possibly TRBD1 (5 bases). The germline CDR1 and CDR2 sequences are SQVTM and ANQGSEA. This CDR3 is built from 13 residues. Trimming left V 4 bases short and J 1 base short, with 8 bases between. In nucleotides, the CDR3 is TGCAGCGTTGTGCAGGGATCTGGAAACACCATATATTTT. Protein product: CSVVQGSGNTIYF.

This chain uses TRBV18 with TRBJ2-7; D is uncertain. The germline V and J ends were trimmed by 6 bases and 6 bases, with 12 bases remaining between them. Germline assignment: CDR1 KGHSH and CDR2 LQKENI. The CDR3 totals 12 residues. CDR3 residues: CASSAGPAEQYF. CDR3 sequence (DNA): TGTGCCAGCTCGGCAGGACCAGCCGAGCAGTACTTC.

On this clone itself: The same CDR3 is also encoded by other DNA sequences in this sample. V usage is TRBV18 and J usage is TRBJ2-7; D is perhaps TRBD1 (6 bases). CDR1 KGHSH and CDR2 LQKENI come from the germline V gene. CDR3 length equals 13 residues. V was clipped by 6 bases and J by 2 bases, with 11 bases between them. CDR3: CASSPDRTYEQYF. DNA of the CDR3: TGTGCCAGCTCTCCAGACAGGACCTACGAGCAGTACTTC.

In regard to this clone: This sample also contains other DNA sequences that code for the same CDR3. The chain combines TRBV7-3 with TRBJ1-2; weak D call: TRBD1 (5 bases). The CDR3 is made up of 12 amino acids. The V gene lost 0 bases and the J gene lost 8 bases, with 7 bases spanning the gap. The germline V gene encodes CDR1 SGHTA and CDR2 FQGTGA. CDR3 DNA sequence: TGTGCCAGCAGCTTAACAGGGGACGGCTACACCTTC. This gives the protein CASSLTGDGYTF. Using reference TRBV7-3 and TRBJ1-2 for the parts outside the CDR3, the full variable domain is GAGVSQTPSNKVTEKGKYVELRCDPISGHTALYWYRQSLGQGPEFLIYFQGTGAADDSGLPNDRFFAVRPEGSVSTLKIQRTERGDSAVYLCASSLTGDGYTFGSGTRLTVV.

In its sample, this clone was seen once. The chain links TRBV10-3 to TRBJ2-5; D may be TRBD1 (6 bases). The CDR3 spans 12 residues. The V end was cut by 3 bases, the J end by 5 bases, with 7 bases between. The germline CDR1 and CDR2 sequences are ENHRY and SYGVKD. The CDR3 DNA sequence: TGTGCCATCAGTGACAGGGGTGAGACCCAGTACTTC. This sequence encodes CAISDRGETQYF.

The chain combines TRBV18 with TRBJ2-2; D might be TRBD1 (7 bases). CDR1 KGHSH and CDR2 LQKENI come from the germline V gene. This CDR3 is 15 amino acids long. V lost 5 bases and J 7 bases, leaving 17 bases between the germline ends. Written as DNA, the CDR3 is TGTGCCAGCTCAGCGGGACAGATATTGGTCGGGGAGCTGTTTTTT. Its translation is CASSAGQILVGELFF.

The J gene is TRBJ2-1, the V gene TRBV4-1; the match to TRBD2 covers 16 bases. This CDR3 is 16 amino acids long. In germline, CDR1 is MGHRA, CDR2 YSYEKL. V gave up 4 bases and J gave up 9 bases; unmatched junction bases: 6. The DNA for the CDR3 is TGCGCCAGCAGCCTGGGACTAGCGGGAGGGCAGGGTGAGCAGTTCTTC. This encodes CASSLGLAGGQGEQFF.

The rearrangement uses TRBV5-1 and TRBJ1-4, with D hard to call. The CDR3 sequence is 15 residues long. The germline V gene encodes CDR1 SGHRS and CDR2 YFSETQ. Trimming took off 0 bases at V and 8 bases at J, with 14 bases between the two ends. CDR3 in DNA: TGCGCCAGCAGCTTGGTTGCAGGATCAAGGGAAAAACTGTTTTTT. Its translation is CASSLVAGSREKLFF.

On this clone: Distinct nucleotide sequences in the sample also encode this CDR3. The chain couples TRBV9 to TRBJ2-2; 8 bases fit TRBD1. With V trimmed by 4 bases and J by 5 bases, 7 bases remained unmatched. Germline V gene lookup returns CDR1 SGDLS and CDR2 YYNGEE. The length of the CDR3 is 15 residues. The CDR3 sequence: CASSPRTGSTGELFF. CDR3 in DNA: TGTGCCAGCAGCCCCCGGACAGGGAGTACCGGGGAGCTGTTTTTT.

This clone was counted a single time. The chain carries TRBV27 and TRBJ1-5; D ambiguous. The CDR3 runs to 12 residues. Trimming cost V 7 bases and J 7 bases, with 11 bases left between them. Germline V gene sequence: CDR1 MNHEY, CDR2 SMNVEV (reference sequence). CDR3 in amino acids: CASTVGRQPQHF. CDR3 coding DNA: TGTGCCAGCACCGTCGGTCGGCAGCCCCAGCATTTT.

V is TRBV28 and J is TRBJ2-1, with 13 bases fitting TRBD2. Unmatched junction bases numbered 5, after V lost 5 bases and J lost 7 bases. The CDR3 sequence is 15 residues long. In germline, CDR1 is MDHEN, CDR2 SYDVKM. In nucleotides, the CDR3 is TGTGCCAGCAGTCTACTAGCGGGAGGGATTAATGAGCAGTTCTTC. It translates to CASSLLAGGINEQFF.

As concerns this clone: The sample has other DNA sequences that encode this CDR3 too. This chain uses TRBV28 with TRBJ2-6; D gene uncertain. Trimming pared 5 bases from V and 2 bases from J, leaving 4 bases between. The length of the CDR3 is 13 residues. Germline CDR1 is MDHEN and CDR2 is SYDVKM. In DNA, the CDR3 is TGTGCCAGCAGTACCCCTGGGGCCAACGTCCTGACTTTC. Protein sequence: CASSTPGANVLTF.